The entry below describes one T cell receptor (beta chain). Researchers ran the PCR with 60 Vbeta and 13 Jbeta primers. Libraries were prepared by immunoSEQ multiplex PCR; TCRdb keeps only in-frame clonotypes and omits some of them. There are 45,000 to 65,000 clones in the sample; 73% occur only once, and roughly 3% lies in the top ten. These data come from a study of cytomegalovirus exposure and HLA in healthy donors. This CDR3 region has 15 residues. Looked up from germline, CDR1 is SNHLY and CDR2 is FYNNEI. V was trimmed by 2 bases and J by 0 bases, leaving 10 bases between them. The sequence was collected from a man aged 18 to 30 in good health and CMV-seronegative. The chain carries TRBV2 and TRBJ1-1; D is unclear. Material: PBMCs. The CDR3 region has the DNA TGTGCCAGCAGTGAAACACGCCTTATGAACACTGAAGCTTTCTTT. Translation gives CASSETRLMNTEAFF. The full variable domain, completed using reference TRBV2 and TRBJ1-1, is EPEVTQTPSHQVTQMGQEVILRCVPISNHLYFYWYRQILGQKVEFLVSFYNNEISEKSEIFDDQFSVERPDGSNFTLKIRSTKLEDSAMYFCASSETRLMNTEAFFGQGTRLTVV.